This T cell receptor (beta chain) is from a study of blood T cells in healthy people across ages. The germline gives CDR1 SGHRS, CDR2 YFSETQ. This CDR3 has 15 amino acids. For the second PCR, which ran for about 7 to 11 cycles, a sample-barcoded 5' primer and a J-beta primer mix were used. TCRdb reprocessed the 5' RACE reads via MiXCR and lists one record per CDR3 protein. The table includes about 780,000 distinct CDR3 sequences, roughly 24% detected once. Separately, the same data were catalogued under a study of T cells of mothers and their children.

The sequencing sample was made of blood. This chain connects TRBV5-1 to TRBJ2-5, with TRBD1 matching over 9 bases. The J call may be faulty, since TRBJ2-1 better matches the DNA end. The sequence came from a boy aged 5-17 years in good health. CDR3 bases: TGCGCCACAGCGCGGGGACAGGGTGTGTACAATGAGCAGTTCTTC. It is translated as CATARGQGVYNEQFF.